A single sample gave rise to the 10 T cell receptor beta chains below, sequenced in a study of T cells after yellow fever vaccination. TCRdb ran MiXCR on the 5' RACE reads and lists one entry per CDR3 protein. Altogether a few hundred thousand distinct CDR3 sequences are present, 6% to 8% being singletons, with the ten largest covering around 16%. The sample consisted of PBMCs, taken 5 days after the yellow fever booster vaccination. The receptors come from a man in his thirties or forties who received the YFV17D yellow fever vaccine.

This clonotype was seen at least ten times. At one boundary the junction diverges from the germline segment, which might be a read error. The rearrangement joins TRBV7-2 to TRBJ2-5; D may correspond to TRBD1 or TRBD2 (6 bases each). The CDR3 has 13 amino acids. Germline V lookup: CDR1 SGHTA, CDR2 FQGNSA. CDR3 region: CASSLAPGGHLNF. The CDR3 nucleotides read TGTGCCAGCAGCTTAGCTCCCGGGGGACACCTCAACTTC.

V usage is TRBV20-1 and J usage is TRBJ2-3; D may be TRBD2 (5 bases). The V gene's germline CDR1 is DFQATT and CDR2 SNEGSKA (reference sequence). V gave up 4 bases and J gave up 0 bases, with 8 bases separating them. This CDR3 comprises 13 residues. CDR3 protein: CSATEASTDTQYF. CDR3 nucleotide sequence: TGCAGTGCTACGGAGGCTAGCACAGATACGCAGTATTTT.

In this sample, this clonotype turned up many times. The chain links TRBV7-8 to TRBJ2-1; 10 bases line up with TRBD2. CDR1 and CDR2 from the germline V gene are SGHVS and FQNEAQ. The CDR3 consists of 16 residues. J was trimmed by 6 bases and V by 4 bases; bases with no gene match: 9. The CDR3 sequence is CASSSPLAGHLNEQFF. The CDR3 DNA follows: TGTGCCAGCAGCTCCCCACTAGCGGGACATCTCAATGAGCAGTTCTTC.

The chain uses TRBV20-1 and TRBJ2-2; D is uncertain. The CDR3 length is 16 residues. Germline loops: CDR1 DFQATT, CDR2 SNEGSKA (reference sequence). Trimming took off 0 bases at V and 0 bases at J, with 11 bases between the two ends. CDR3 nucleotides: TGCAGTGCTAGAGATCCTACACACGCGAACACCGGGGAGCTGTTTTTT. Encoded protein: CSARDPTHANTGELFF.

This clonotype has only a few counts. CDR3 residues: CASTSGGMNTEAFF. Here the CDR3 DNA reads TGTGCCAGCACTTCAGGGGGAATGAACACTGAAGCTTTCTTT. This chain links TRBV12-3 or TRBV12-4 with TRBJ1-1; 7 nucleotides match TRBD1. With 7 bases clipped from V and 0 bases from J, the junction kept 5 bases outside the gene matches. The CDR3 is made up of 14 amino acids.

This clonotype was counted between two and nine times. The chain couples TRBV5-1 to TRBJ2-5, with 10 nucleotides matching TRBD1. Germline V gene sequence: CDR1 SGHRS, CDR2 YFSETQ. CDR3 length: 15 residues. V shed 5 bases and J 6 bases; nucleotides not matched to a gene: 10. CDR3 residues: CASSPGTGALQTQYF. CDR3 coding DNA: TGCGCCAGCAGTCCCGGGACAGGGGCTTTACAGACCCAGTACTTC.

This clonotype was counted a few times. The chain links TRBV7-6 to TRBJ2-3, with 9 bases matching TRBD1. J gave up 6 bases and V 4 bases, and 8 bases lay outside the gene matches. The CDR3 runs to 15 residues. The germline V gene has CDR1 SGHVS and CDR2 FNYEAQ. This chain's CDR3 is CASSSIPTGGDTQYF. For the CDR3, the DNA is TGTGCCAGCAGCTCAATACCGACAGGGGGGGATACGCAGTATTTT.

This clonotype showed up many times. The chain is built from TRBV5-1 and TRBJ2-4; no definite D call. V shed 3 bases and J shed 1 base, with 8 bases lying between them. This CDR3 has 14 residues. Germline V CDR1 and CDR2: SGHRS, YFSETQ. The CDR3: CASSYSVAKNIQYF. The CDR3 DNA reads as TGCGCCAGCAGCTATTCGGTCGCCAAAAACATTCAGTACTTC.

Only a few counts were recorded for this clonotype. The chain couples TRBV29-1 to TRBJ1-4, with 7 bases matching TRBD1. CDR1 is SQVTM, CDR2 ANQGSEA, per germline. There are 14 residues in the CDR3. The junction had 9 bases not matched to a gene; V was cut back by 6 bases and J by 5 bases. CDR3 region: CSVSGGTANEKLFF. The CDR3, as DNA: TGCAGCGTCTCCGGCGGGACAGCAAATGAAAAACTGTTTTTT.

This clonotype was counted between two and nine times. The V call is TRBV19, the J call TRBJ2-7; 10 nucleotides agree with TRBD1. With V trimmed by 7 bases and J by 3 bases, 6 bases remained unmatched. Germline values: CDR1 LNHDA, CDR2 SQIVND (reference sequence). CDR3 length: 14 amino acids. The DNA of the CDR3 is TGTGCCAGTACCATGGGGACAGGGGACTACGAGCAGTACTTC. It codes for CASTMGTGDYEQYF. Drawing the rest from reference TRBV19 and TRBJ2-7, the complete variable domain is DGGITQSPKYLFRKEGQNVTLSCEQNLNHDAMYWYRQDPGQGLRLIYYSQIVNDFQKGDIAEGYSVSREKKESFPLTVTSAQKNPTAFYLCASTMGTGDYEQYFGPGTRLTVT.